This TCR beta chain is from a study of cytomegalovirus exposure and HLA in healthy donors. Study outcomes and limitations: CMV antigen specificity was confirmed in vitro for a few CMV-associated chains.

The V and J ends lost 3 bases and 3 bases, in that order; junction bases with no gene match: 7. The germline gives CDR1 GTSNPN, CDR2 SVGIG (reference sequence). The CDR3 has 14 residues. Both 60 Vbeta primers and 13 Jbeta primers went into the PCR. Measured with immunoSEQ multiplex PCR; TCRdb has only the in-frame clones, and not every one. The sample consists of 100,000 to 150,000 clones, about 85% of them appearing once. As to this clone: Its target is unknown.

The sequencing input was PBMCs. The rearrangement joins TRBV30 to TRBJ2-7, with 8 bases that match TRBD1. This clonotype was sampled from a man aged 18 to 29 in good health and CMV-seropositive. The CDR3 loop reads CAWSHGTGGYEQYF. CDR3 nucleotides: TGTGCCTGGAGCCACGGGACAGGTGGCTACGAGCAGTACTTC.